This T cell receptor (beta chain) was sequenced for a study of blood T cell repertoires in COVID-19. About the research overall: Acute and convalescent COVID-19 samples came from the United States, Italy and Spain.

Germline-derived CDR1 and CDR2 are MNHEY and SVGAGI. The V and J ends lost 7 bases and 7 bases, in that order; junction bases with no gene match: 5. The CDR3 totals 13 residues. Per the study methods: Amplifying reference gene primers gave estimates of nucleated cell counts. Profiled with immunoSEQ multiplex PCR; TCRdb holds only in-frame clones, not every one. The V and J calls and clone size were taken over from that table, and D and trimming were inferred from the DNA. The sample lists some 240,000 clones; about four fifths were seen once. The chain links TRBV6-5 to TRBJ1-5, with 9 nucleotides matching TRBD1. The specimen was peripheral blood. This clonotype was sampled from a woman in her forties who had recovered from COVID-19. The DNA for the CDR3 is TGTGCCAGCATGGACAGGGGTGGACAGCCCCAGCATTTT. The encoded protein is CASMDRGGQPQHF.